The clone carrying this T cell receptor (beta chain) was seen a single time. Its antigen is currently unknown. The sample comes from a study of T cell responses to AZD1222 COVID-19 vaccine. Notes on the study in general: Donors were largely white British and mainly female; clonal diversity was possibly underestimated. Seropositive at baseline were only six AZD1222 recipients.

This table comes from immunoSEQ multiplex PCR, and its TCRdb copy is limited to in-frame clones, with some not included. This table holds 140,000 or so clones, 85% to 90% found once. Germline V gene lookup returns CDR1 GTSNPN and CDR2 SVGIG (reference sequence). The CDR3 has 14 amino acids. The J segment lost 3 bases and the V segment lost 4 bases, leaving 9 bases of the junction unmatched. This sample comprised peripheral blood, obtained on day 0 of AZD1222 vaccination. The sequence was collected from an adult in good health. The chain couples TRBV30 to TRBJ2-7; 7 nucleotides match TRBD2. The CDR3 is CAWTVSSGFYEQYF. The CDR3 region has the DNA TGTGCCTGGACTGTGTCTAGCGGATTCTACGAGCAGTACTTC. Together with reference TRBV30 and TRBJ2-7, the CDR3 gives the full variable domain: SQTIHQWPATLVQPVGSPLSLECTVEGTSNPNLYWYRQAAGRGLQLLFYSVGIGQISSEVPQNLSASRPQDRQFILSSKKLLLSDSGFYLCAWTVSSGFYEQYFGPGTRLTVT.